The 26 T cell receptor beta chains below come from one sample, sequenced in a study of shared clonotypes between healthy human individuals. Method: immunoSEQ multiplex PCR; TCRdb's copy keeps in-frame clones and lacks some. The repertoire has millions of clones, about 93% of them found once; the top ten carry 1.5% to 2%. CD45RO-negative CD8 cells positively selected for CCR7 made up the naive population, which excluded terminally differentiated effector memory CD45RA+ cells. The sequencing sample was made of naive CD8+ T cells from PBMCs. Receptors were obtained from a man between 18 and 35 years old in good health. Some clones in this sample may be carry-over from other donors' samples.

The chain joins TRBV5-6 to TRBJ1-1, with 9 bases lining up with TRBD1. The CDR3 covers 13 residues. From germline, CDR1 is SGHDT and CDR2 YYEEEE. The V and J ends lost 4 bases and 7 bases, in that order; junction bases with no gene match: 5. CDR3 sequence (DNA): TGTGCCAGCAGCCAGACAGGGGGTAATGAAGCTTTCTTT. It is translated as CASSQTGGNEAFF.

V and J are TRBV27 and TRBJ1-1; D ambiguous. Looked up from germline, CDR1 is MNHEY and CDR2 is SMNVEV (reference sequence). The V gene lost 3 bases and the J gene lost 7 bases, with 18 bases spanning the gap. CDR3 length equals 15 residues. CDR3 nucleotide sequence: TGTGCCAGCAGTTTGGACCCATATTTGATTGGTGAAGCTTTCTTT. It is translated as CASSLDPYLIGEAFF.

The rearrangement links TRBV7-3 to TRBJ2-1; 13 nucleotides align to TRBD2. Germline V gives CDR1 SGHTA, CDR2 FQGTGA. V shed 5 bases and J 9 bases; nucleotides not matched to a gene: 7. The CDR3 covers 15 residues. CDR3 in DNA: TGTGCCAGCAGCCAACTAGCGGGAGGGCCGGTTGAGCAGTTCTTC. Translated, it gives CASSQLAGGPVEQFF. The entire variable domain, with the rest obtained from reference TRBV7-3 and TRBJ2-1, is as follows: GAGVSQTPSNKVTEKGKYVELRCDPISGHTALYWYRQSLGQGPEFLIYFQGTGAADDSGLPNDRFFAVRPEGSVSTLKIQRTERGDSAVYLCASSQLAGGPVEQFFGPGTRLTVL.

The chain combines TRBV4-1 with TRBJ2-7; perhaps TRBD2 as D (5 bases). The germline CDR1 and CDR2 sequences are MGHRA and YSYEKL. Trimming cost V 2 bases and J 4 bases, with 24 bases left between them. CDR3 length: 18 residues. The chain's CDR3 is CASSQSPLFGEGDYEQYF. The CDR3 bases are TGCGCCAGCAGCCAAAGTCCCCTTTTCGGGGAAGGTGATTACGAGCAGTACTTC.

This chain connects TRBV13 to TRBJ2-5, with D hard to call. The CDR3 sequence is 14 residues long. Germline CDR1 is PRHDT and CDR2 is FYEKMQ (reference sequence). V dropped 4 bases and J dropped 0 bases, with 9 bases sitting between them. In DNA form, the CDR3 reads TGTGCCAGCAGCTCACGGACGTACCAAGAGACCCAGTACTTC. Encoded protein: CASSSRTYQETQYF.

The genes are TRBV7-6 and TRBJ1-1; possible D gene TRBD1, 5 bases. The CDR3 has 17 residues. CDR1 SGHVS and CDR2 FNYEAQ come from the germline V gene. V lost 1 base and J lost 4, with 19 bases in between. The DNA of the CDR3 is TGTGCCAGCAGCTTAGGTCGGGGCAGGCTTTGGGGCACTGAAGCTTTCTTT. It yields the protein CASSLGRGRLWGTEAFF.

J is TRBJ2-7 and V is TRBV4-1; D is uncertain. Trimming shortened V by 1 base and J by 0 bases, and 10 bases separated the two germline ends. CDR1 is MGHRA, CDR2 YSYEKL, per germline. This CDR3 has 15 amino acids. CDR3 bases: TGCGCCAGCAGCCAAGGGGTCCTTACCTCCTACGAGCAGTACTTC. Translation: CASSQGVLTSYEQYF.

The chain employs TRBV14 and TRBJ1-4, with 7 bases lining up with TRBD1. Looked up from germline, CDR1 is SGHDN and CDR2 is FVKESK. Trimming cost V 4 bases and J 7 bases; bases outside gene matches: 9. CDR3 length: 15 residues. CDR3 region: CASSPPDRDFEKLFF. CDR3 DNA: TGTGCCAGCAGCCCTCCCGACAGGGATTTTGAAAAACTGTTTTTT.

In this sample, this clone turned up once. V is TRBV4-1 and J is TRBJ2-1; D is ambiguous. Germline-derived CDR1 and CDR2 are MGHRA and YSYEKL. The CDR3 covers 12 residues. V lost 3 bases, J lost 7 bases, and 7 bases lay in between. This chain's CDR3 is CASSHLRNEQFF. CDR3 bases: TGCGCCAGCAGCCATTTGCGAAATGAGCAGTTCTTC.

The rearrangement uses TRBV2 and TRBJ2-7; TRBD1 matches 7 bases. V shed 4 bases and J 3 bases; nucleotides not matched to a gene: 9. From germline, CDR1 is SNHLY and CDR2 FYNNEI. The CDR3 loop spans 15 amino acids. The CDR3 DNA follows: TGTGCCAGCAGTGGGTTCCGACAGGGTGGCTACGAGCAGTACTTC. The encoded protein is CASSGFRQGGYEQYF.

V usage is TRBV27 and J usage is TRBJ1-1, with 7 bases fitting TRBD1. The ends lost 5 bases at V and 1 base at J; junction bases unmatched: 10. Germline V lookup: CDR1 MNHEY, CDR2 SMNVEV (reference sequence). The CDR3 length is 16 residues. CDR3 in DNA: TGTGCCAGCAGTCAAAGCCGGGGACAGAGGAACACTGAAGCTTTCTTT. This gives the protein CASSQSRGQRNTEAFF.

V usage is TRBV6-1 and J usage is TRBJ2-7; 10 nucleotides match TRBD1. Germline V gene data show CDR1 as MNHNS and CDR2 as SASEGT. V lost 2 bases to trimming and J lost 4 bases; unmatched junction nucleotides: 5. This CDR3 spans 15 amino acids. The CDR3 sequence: CASSERDRGTYEQYF. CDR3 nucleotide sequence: TGTGCCAGCAGTGAACGGGACAGGGGAACGTACGAGCAGTACTTC.

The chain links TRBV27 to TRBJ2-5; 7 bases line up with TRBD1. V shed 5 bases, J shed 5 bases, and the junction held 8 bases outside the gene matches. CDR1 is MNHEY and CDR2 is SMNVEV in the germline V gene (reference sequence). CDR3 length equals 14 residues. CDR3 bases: TGTGCCAGCAGTCTCCTGACAGGGCTGGAGACCCAGTACTTC. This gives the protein CASSLLTGLETQYF.

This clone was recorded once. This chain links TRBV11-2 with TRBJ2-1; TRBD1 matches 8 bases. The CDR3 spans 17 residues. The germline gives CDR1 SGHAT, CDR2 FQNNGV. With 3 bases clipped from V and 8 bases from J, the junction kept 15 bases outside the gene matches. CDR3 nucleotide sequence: TGTGCCAGCAGCTTGGTTCGGTCCTACAGGGGGGATGATGAGCAGTTCTTC. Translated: CASSLVRSYRGDDEQFF.

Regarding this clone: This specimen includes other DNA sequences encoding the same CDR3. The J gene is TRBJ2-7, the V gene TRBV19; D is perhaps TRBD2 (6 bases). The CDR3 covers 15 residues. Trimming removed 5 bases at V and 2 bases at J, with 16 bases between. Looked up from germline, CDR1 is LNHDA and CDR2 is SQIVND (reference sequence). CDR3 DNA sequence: TGTGCCAGTAGTCCGTTGGCCGGAGGGACCTACGAGCAGTACTTC. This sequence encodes CASSPLAGGTYEQYF.

The CDR3 here is CASSATLRGPWYGYTF. For the CDR3, the DNA is TGTGCCAGCAGCGCAACCCTACGGGGCCCGTGGTATGGCTACACCTTC. The rearrangement uses TRBV14 and TRBJ1-2, with a tentative D call TRBD1 (5 bases). CDR3 size: 16 residues. CDR1 is SGHDN, CDR2 FVKESK, per germline. V lost 5 bases and J lost 5, with 21 bases in between.

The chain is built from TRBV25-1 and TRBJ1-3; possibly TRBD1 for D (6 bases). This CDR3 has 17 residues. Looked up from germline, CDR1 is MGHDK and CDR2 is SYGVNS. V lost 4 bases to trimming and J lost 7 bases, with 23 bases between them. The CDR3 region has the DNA TGTGCCAGCAGTGCAAACCTGGACAGAAGTACGATTAACACCATATATTTT. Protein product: CASSANLDRSTINTIYF.

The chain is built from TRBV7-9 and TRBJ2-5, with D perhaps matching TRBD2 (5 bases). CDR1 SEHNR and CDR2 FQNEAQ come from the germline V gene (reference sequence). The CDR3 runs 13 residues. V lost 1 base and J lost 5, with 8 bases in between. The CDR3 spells CASSLGGIETQYF. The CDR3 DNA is TGTGCCAGCAGCTTAGGAGGGATTGAGACCCAGTACTTC.

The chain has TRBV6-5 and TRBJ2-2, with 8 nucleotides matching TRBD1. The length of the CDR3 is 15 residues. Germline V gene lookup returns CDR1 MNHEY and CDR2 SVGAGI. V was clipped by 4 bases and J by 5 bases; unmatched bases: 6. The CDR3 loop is CASSSYRGNTGELFF. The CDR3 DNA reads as TGTGCCAGCAGTTCGTACAGGGGGAATACCGGGGAGCTGTTTTTT.

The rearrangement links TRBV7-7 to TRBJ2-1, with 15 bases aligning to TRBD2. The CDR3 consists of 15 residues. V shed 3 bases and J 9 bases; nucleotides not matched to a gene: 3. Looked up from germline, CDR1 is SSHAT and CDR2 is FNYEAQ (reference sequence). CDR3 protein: CASSFTGLAGGEQFF. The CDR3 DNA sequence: TGTGCCAGCAGCTTCACGGGACTAGCGGGGGGTGAGCAGTTCTTC.

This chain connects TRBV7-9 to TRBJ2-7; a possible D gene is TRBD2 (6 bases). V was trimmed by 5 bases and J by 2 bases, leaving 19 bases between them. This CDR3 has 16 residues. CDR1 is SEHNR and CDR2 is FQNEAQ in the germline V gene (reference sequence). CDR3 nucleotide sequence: TGTGCCAGCAGCCGAAACCCGGGACTCGACGCCTACGAGCAGTACTTC. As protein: CASSRNPGLDAYEQYF.

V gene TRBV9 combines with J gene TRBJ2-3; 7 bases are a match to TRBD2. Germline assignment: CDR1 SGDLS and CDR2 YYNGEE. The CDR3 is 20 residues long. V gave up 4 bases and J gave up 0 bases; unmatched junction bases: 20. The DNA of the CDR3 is TGTGCCAGCAGCCCCCTAGCGGACTCCCCTACTATTAGTAGCACAGATACGCAGTATTTT. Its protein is CASSPLADSPTISSTDTQYF.

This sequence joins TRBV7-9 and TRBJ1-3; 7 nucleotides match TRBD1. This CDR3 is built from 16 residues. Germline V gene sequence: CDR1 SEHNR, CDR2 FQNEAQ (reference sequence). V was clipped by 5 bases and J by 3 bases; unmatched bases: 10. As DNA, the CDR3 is TGTGCCAGCAGCCCCCGACAGGGAGGAAGTGGAAACACCATATATTTT. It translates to CASSPRQGGSGNTIYF.

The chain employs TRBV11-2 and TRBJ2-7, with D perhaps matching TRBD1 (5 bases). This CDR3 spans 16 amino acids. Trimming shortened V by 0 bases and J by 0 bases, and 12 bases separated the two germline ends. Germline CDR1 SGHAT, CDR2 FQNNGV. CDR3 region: CASSLEAQGYSYEQYF. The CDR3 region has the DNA TGTGCCAGCAGCTTAGAGGCCCAGGGTTACTCCTACGAGCAGTACTTC.

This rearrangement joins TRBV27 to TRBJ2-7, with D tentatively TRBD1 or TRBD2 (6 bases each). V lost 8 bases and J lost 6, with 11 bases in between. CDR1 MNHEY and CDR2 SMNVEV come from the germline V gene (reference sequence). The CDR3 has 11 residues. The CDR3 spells CASLKGGEQYF. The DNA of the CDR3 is TGTGCCAGCCTAAAGGGGGGCGAGCAGTACTTC.

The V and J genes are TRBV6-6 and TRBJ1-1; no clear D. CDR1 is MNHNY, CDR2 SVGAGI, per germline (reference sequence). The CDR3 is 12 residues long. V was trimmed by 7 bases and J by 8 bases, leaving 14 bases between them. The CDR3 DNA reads TGTGCCAGCAACGACCCCCTCGCCGAAGCTTTCTTT. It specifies CASNDPLAEAFF.